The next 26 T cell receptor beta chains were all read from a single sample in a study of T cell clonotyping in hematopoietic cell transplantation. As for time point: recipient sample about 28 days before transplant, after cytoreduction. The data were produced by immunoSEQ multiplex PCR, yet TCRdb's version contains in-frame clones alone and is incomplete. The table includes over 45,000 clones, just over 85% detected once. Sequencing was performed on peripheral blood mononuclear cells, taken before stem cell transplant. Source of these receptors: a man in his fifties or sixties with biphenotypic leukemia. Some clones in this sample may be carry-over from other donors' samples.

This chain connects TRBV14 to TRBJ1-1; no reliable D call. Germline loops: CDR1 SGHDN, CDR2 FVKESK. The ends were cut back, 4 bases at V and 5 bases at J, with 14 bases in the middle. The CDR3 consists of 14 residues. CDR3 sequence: CASSRPGIRTEAFF. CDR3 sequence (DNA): TGTGCCAGCAGCCGCCCCGGGATAAGGACTGAAGCTTTCTTT.

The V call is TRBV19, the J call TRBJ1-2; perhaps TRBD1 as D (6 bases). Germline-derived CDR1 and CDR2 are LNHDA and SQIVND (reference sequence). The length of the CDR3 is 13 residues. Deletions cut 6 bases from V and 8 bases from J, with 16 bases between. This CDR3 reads CASSQQGVAGYTF. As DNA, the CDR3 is TGTGCCAGTAGCCAACAGGGCGTCGCCGGCTACACCTTC. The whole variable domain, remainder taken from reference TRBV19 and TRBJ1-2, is DGGITQSPKYLFRKEGQNVTLSCEQNLNHDAMYWYRQDPGQGLRLIYYSQIVNDFQKGDIAEGYSVSREKKESFPLTVTSAQKNPTAFYLCASSQQGVAGYTFGSGTRLTVV.

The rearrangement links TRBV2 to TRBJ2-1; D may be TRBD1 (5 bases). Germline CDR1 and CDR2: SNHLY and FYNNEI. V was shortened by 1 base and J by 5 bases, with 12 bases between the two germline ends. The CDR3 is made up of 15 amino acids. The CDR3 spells CASSEDEGVNNEQFF. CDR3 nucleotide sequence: TGTGCCAGCAGTGAAGACGAAGGGGTTAACAATGAGCAGTTCTTC.

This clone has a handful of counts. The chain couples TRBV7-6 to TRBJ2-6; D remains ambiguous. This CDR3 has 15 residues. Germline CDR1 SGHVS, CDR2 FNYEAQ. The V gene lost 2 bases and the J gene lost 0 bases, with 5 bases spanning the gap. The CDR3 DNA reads TGTGCCAGCAGCTTACAGGTCTCTGGGGCCAACGTCCTGACTTTC. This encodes CASSLQVSGANVLTF.

The CDR3 loop is CASTFAGSNTGELFF. CDR3 sequence (DNA): TGTGCCAGCACCTTCGCCGGGTCCAACACCGGGGAGCTGTTTTTT. V is TRBV7-6 and J is TRBJ2-2; D remains ambiguous. Germline V lookup: CDR1 SGHVS, CDR2 FNYEAQ. The length of the CDR3 is 15 residues. Deletions cut 7 bases from V and 2 bases from J, with 14 bases between.

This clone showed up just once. CDR3 loop: CSAWIGTQYF. CDR3 DNA sequence: TGCAGTGCTTGGATAGGTACGCAGTATTTT. The V call is TRBV20-1, the J call TRBJ2-3; no firm D call. V dropped 5 bases and J dropped 8 bases, with 8 bases sitting between them. Germline V lookup: CDR1 DFQATT, CDR2 SNEGSKA (reference sequence). This CDR3 has 10 amino acids.

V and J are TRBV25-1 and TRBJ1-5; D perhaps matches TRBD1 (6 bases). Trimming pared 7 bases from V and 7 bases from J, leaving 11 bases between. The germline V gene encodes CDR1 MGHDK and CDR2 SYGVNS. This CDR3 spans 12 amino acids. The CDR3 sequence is CASNQGYQPQHF. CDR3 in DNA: TGTGCCAGCAACCAGGGGTACCAGCCCCAGCATTTT.

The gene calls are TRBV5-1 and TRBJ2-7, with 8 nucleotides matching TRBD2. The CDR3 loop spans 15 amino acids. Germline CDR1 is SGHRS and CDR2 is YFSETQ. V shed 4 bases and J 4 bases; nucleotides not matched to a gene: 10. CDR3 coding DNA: TGCGCCAGCAGCCCGGAATTAGCGGGACGGTACGAGCAGTACTTC. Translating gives CASSPELAGRYEQYF.

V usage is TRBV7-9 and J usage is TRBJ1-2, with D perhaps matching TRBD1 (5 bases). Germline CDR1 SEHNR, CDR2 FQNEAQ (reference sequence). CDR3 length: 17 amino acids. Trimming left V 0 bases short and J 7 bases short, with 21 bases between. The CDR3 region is CASSLARPGTRLGGYTF. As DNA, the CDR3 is TGTGCCAGCAGCTTAGCGCGTCCAGGGACCCGCCTAGGTGGCTACACCTTC.

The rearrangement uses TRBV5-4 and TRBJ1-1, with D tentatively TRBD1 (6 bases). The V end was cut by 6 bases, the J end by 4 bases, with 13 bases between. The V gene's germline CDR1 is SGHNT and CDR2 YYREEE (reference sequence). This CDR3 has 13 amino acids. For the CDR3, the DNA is TGTGCCAGCATGTCTGCAGGGGCCACTGAAGCTTTCTTT. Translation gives CASMSAGATEAFF.

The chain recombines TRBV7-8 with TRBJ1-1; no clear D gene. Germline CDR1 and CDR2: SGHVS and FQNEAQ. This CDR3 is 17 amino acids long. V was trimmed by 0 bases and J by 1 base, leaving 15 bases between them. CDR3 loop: CASSLAGFVSENTEAFF. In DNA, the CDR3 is TGTGCCAGCAGCTTAGCAGGGTTCGTCTCAGAGAACACTGAAGCTTTCTTT.

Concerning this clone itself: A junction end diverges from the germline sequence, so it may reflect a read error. The CDR3 region has the DNA TGTACCAGCAGCCCCCTGGGTCTCTCTGGGGCCAACGTCCTGACTTTC. Its translation is CTSSPLGLSGANVLTF. The chain joins TRBV5-6 to TRBJ2-6, with no clear D. Germline V gives CDR1 SGHDT, CDR2 YYEEEE. The CDR3 sequence is 16 residues long.

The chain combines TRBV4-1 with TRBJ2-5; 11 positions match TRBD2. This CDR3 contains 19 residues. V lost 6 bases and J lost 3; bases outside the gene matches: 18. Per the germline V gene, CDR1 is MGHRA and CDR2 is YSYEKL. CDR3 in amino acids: CASSLMRLAGGVTKETQYF. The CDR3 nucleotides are TGCGCCAGCAGTCTTATGAGGCTAGCGGGAGGAGTAACTAAAGAGACCCAGTACTTC.

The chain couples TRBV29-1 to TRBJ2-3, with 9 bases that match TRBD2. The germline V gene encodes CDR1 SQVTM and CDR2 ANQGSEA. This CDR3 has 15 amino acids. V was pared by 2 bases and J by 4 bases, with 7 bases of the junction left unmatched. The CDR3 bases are TGCAGCGTTGAAAGGGCGGGAGGGCCAGCAGATACGCAGTATTTT. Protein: CSVERAGGPADTQYF.

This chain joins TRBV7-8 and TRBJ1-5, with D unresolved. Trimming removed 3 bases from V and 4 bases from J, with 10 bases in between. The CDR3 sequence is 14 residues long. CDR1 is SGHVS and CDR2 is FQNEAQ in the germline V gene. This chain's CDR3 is CASSLINSNQPQHF. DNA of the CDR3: TGTGCCAGCAGCTTGATAAACTCTAATCAGCCCCAGCATTTT.

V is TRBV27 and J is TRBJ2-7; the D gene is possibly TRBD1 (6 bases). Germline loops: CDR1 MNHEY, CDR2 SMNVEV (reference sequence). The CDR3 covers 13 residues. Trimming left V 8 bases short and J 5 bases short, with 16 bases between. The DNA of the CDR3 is TGTGCCAGCCGATCAGGGGTAGGCCACGAGCAGTACTTC. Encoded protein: CASRSGVGHEQYF.

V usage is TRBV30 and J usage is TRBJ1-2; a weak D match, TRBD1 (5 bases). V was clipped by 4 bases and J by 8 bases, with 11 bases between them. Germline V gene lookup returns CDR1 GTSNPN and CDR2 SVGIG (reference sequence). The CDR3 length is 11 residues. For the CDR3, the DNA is TGTGCCTGGACAGGGTTCGACGGCTACACCTTC. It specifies CAWTGFDGYTF.

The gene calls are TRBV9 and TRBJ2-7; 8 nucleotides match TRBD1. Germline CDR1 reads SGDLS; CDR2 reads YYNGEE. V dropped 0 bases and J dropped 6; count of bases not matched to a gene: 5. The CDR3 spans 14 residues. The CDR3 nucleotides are TGTGCCAGCAGCGTAGTCGGGACAGGAGGCGAGCAGTACTTC. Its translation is CASSVVGTGGEQYF. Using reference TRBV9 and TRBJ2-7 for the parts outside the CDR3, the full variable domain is DSGVTQTPKHLITATGQRVTLRCSPRSGDLSVYWYQQSLDQGLQFLIQYYNGEERAKGNILERFSAQQFPDLHSELNLSSLELGDSALYFCASSVVGTGGEQYFGPGTRLTVT.

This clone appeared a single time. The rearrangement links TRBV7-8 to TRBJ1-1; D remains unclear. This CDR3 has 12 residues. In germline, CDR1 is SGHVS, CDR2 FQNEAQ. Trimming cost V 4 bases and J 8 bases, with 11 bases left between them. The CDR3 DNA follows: TGTGCCAGCAGCTCCCCTCTTCTCGAAGCTTTCTTT. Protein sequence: CASSSPLLEAFF.

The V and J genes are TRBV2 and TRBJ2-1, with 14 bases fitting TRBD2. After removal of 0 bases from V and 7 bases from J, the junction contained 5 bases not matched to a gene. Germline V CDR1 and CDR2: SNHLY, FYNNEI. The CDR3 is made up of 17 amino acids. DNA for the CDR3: TGTGCCAGCAGTGAAGCGCTTAGGACTAGCGGGGGGAATGAGCAGTTCTTC. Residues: CASSEALRTSGGNEQFF.

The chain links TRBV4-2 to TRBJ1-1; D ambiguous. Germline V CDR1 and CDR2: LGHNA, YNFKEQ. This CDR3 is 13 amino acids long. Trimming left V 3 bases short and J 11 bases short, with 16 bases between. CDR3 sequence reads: CASSQLRAEAAFF. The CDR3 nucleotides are TGTGCCAGCAGCCAGCTAAGGGCAGAGGCTGCTTTCTTT.

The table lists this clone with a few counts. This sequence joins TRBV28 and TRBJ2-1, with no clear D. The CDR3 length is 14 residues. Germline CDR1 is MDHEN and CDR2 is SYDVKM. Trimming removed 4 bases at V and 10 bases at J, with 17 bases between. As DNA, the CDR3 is TGTGCCAGCAGTTCTTCCGACTTCATGGGGGAGCAGTTCTTC. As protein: CASSSSDFMGEQFF.

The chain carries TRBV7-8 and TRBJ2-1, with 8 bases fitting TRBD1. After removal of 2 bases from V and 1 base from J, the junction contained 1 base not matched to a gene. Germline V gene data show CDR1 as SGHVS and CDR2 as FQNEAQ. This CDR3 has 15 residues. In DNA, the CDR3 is TGTGCCAGCAGCTTAAGACAGGGGTCCTACAATGAGCAGTTCTTC. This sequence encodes CASSLRQGSYNEQFF.

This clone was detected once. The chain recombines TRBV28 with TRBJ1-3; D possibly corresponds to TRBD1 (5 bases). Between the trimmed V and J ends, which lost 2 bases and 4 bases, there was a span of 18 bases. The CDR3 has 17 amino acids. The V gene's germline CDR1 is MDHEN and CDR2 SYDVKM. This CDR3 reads CASSLDRGSLGGNTIYF. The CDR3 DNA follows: TGTGCCAGCAGTTTAGATAGGGGATCGTTGGGGGGAAACACCATATATTTT. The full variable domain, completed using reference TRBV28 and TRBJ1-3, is DVKVTQSSRYLVKRTGEKVFLECVQDMDHENMFWYRQDPGLGLRLIYFSYDVKMKEKGDIPEGYSVSREKKERFSLILESASTNQTSMYLCASSLDRGSLGGNTIYFGEGSWLTVV.

The CDR3 protein is CASSRVKEDQPQHF. Here the CDR3 DNA reads TGTGCCAGCAGTCGAGTTAAAGAGGATCAGCCCCAGCATTTT. The chain uses TRBV28 and TRBJ1-5; D unresolved. Germline loops: CDR1 MDHEN, CDR2 SYDVKM. Trimming took 5 bases from V and 5 from J, leaving 13 bases between them. This CDR3 is built from 14 residues.

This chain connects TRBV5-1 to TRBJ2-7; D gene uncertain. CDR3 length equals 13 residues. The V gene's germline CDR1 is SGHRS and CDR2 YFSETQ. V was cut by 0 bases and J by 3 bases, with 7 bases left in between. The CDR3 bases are TGCGCCAGCAGCTTGGCCAAAGACTACGAGCAGTACTTC. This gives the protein CASSLAKDYEQYF.